These 32 T cell receptor beta chains originate from one sample sequenced in a study of response to subunit inactivated influenza vaccine (dated by TCRdb to between 2018 and 2020). Libraries came from RT-PCR. Sequencing instrument: Illumina HiSeq 2500. In-frame beta chains were kept once TCRdb had trimmed the public reads at Q25 with fastp and called clones with MiXCR. Entries that share a CDR3 protein sequence are merged under the most common genes and DNA. This sample lists around 490,000 distinct CDR3 sequences; 7.6% were detected once. The biggest ten clones account for roughly 13% of the sample. The source material was PBMCs from blood, sampled 23 to 25 months after vaccination. The receptors were sampled from a man in his fifties or sixties who received an inactivated influenza vaccine. Donor details come from another sample of the same person, matched by shared clones.

This clonotype was counted at least ten times. The V and J genes are TRBV10-3 and TRBJ2-5; possible D gene TRBD2, 5 bases. The CDR3 extends over 13 amino acids. Trimming pared 6 bases from V and 3 bases from J, leaving 11 bases between. Germline loops: CDR1 ENHRY, CDR2 SYGVKD. The CDR3 loop reads CAIRDWKKETQYF. The CDR3 nucleotides read TGTGCCATCAGGGACTGGAAGAAAGAGACCCAGTACTTC.

In its sample, this clonotype was seen a few times. The CDR3 DNA is TGTGCCAGCAGCTTTCGACTAGCGGGACTCCCAAGGACCCAGTACTTC. As protein: CASSFRLAGLPRTQYF. The chain links TRBV5-6 to TRBJ2-5; 11 nucleotides align to TRBD2. The V gene's germline CDR1 is SGHDT and CDR2 YYEEEE. CDR3 length: 16 residues. V lost 2 bases, J lost 7 bases, and 10 bases stayed unmatched.

This chain joins TRBV7-9 and TRBJ2-1, with no clear D. The germline gives CDR1 SEHNR, CDR2 FQNEAQ (reference sequence). The CDR3 spans 13 residues. V lost 0 bases, J lost 11 bases, and 11 bases lay in between. CDR3 coding DNA: TGTGCCAGCAGCTTAGCGCCGACGGGTCAGCAGTTCTTC. It is translated as CASSLAPTGQQFF.

This clonotype appeared many times. The chain is built from TRBV5-6 and TRBJ2-1; no definite D call. V was pared by 0 bases and J by 2 bases, with 15 bases between. CDR3 length equals 17 residues. Germline lookup yields CDR1 SGHDT and CDR2 YYEEEE. CDR3 coding DNA: TGTGCCAGCAGCTTGGAGGGTTTTAGGGCTACCTACAATGAGCAGTTCTTC. Encoded protein: CASSLEGFRATYNEQFF.

This clonotype was recorded a few times. The J gene is TRBJ1-2, the V gene TRBV6-2 or TRBV6-3; D ambiguous. This CDR3 region has 20 residues. V shed 2 bases and J shed 0 bases, with 25 bases lying between them. Germline V lookup: CDR1 MNHEY, CDR2 SVGEGT. This CDR3 is CASSYPYKPRNAGTNYGYTF. The CDR3 DNA reads TGTGCCAGCAGTTACCCCTACAAACCCAGAAATGCTGGAACTAACTATGGCTACACCTTC.

This clonotype was detected ten times or more. The chain employs TRBV4-1 and TRBJ2-1; D is unclear. V was shortened by 1 base and J by 3 bases, with 10 bases between the two germline ends. Germline CDR1 is MGHRA and CDR2 is YSYEKL. The CDR3 is made up of 15 amino acids. The CDR3 sequence: CASSQGQVSYNEQFF. The CDR3 nucleotides read TGCGCCAGCAGCCAAGGGCAGGTTAGCTACAATGAGCAGTTCTTC.

Many counts were recorded for this clonotype. The chain couples TRBV7-9 to TRBJ1-2; D call uncertain. This CDR3 contains 15 residues. CDR1 and CDR2 (germline): SEHNR, FQNEAQ (reference sequence). The ends were cut back, 3 bases at V and 4 bases at J, with 15 bases in the middle. CDR3 in DNA: TGTGCCAGCAGCTTCACAGCCTCCCCGGGCTATGGCTACACCTTC. It encodes CASSFTASPGYGYTF. Full variable domain (remainder filled in from reference TRBV7-9 and TRBJ1-2): DTGVSQNPRHKITKRGQNVTFRCDPISEHNRLYWYRQTLGQGPEFLTYFQNEAQLEKSRLLSDRFSAERPKGSFSTLEIQRTEQGDSAMYLCASSFTASPGYGYTFGSGTRLTVV.

The chain links TRBV28 to TRBJ1-1; D perhaps matches TRBD1 (6 bases). Germline values: CDR1 MDHEN, CDR2 SYDVKM. Trimming removed 7 bases at V and 3 bases at J, with 12 bases between. This CDR3 has 13 residues. DNA for the CDR3: TGTGCCAGCACCGTACCAGGGGACACTGAAGCTTTCTTT. Translated: CASTVPGDTEAFF.

This clonotype was counted only a few times. The chain uses TRBV10-3 and TRBJ1-4; no clear D. CDR3 length equals 12 residues. Trimming pared 7 bases from V and 8 bases from J, leaving 11 bases between. Germline V gives CDR1 ENHRY, CDR2 SYGVKD. The CDR3 protein is CAIKTNDEKLFF. The CDR3 DNA is TGTGCCATCAAGACGAACGACGAAAAACTGTTTTTT.

The rearrangement uses TRBV12-3 or TRBV12-4 and TRBJ2-5, with D unresolved. The CDR3 runs 14 residues. Deletions cut 6 bases from V and 1 base from J, with 12 bases between. The CDR3 here is CASSYGPAQETQYF. CDR3 sequence (DNA): TGTGCCAGCAGCTACGGGCCAGCCCAAGAGACCCAGTACTTC.

The chain uses TRBV15 and TRBJ2-5, with unresolved D. CDR3 length equals 15 residues. The germline gives CDR1 LNHNV, CDR2 YYDKDF (reference sequence). V lost 3 bases, J lost 2 bases, and 13 bases lay in between. The CDR3 DNA reads TGTGCCACCAGCAGGCCGCCTATCGAGCAAGAGACCCAGTACTTC. Residues: CATSRPPIEQETQYF.

The chain joins TRBV7-9 to TRBJ2-5, with TRBD1 as a possible D gene (7 bases). Germline assignment: CDR1 SEHNR and CDR2 FQNEAQ (reference sequence). CDR3 size: 16 residues. With 7 bases removed from V and 0 bases from J, the gap between germline ends came to 18 bases. CDR3 loop: CASTSLDRTNQETQYF. The CDR3, as DNA: TGTGCCAGCACCAGTCTGGACAGGACTAACCAAGAGACCCAGTACTTC.

This clonotype was picked up a small number of times. The rearrangement uses TRBV20-1 and TRBJ2-7; 8 positions match TRBD2. This CDR3 is built from 15 residues. Germline-derived CDR1 and CDR2 are DFQATT and SNEGSKA (reference sequence). After removal of 1 base from V and 3 bases from J, the junction contained 8 bases not matched to a gene. The CDR3 loop is CSARAGGGLFYEQYF. The DNA for the CDR3 is TGCAGTGCTAGAGCCGGGGGGGGGCTATTCTACGAGCAGTACTTC.

V and J are TRBV11-1 and TRBJ2-1, with a tentative D call TRBD2 (6 bases). The V gene's germline CDR1 is SGHAT and CDR2 FQDESV (reference sequence). CDR3 length equals 17 residues. The V gene lost 7 bases and the J gene lost 3 bases, with 22 bases spanning the gap. CDR3 region: CASTPRAAGSYYNEQFF. Here the CDR3 DNA reads TGTGCCAGCACCCCGCGGGCGGCGGGATCGTACTACAATGAGCAGTTCTTC.

A few counts support this clonotype. V and J are TRBV25-1 and TRBJ2-2; a possible D gene is TRBD1 (6 bases). This CDR3 region has 14 residues. CDR1 is MGHDK and CDR2 is SYGVNS in the germline V gene. Trimming cost V 5 bases and J 7 bases, with 14 bases left between them. This CDR3 is CASSPGQFLGELFF. Written as DNA, the CDR3 is TGTGCCAGCAGTCCAGGACAGTTCCTCGGGGAGCTGTTTTTT. Full variable domain (rest looked up from reference TRBV25-1 and TRBJ2-2): EADIYQTPRYLVIGTGKKITLECSQTMGHDKMYWYQQDPGMELHLIHYSYGVNSTEKGDLSSESTVSRIRTEHFPLTLESARPSHTSQYLCASSPGQFLGELFFGEGSRLTVL.

This clonotype was seen a few times. The rearrangement joins TRBV19 to TRBJ2-3, with a tentative D call TRBD1 (5 bases). Germline lookup yields CDR1 LNHDA and CDR2 SQIVND (reference sequence). The germline V and J ends were trimmed by 3 bases and 2 bases, with 12 bases remaining between them. This CDR3 has 15 residues. CDR3 residues: CASSMGQYNTDTQYF. The CDR3 DNA sequence: TGTGCCAGTAGTATGGGGCAGTATAACACAGATACGCAGTATTTT.

This chain connects TRBV29-1 to TRBJ1-2; D perhaps matches TRBD1 (6 bases). V was cut by 7 bases and J by 4 bases, with 13 bases left in between. Germline CDR1 and CDR2: SQVTM and ANQGSEA. This CDR3 is 12 amino acids long. DNA for the CDR3: TGCAGCGCGCACGTAGGGGGCTATGGCTACACCTTC. Protein: CSAHVGGYGYTF.

This clonotype has a count of ten or more. This CDR3 is CASSGQLNEKLFF. The CDR3 bases are TGCGCCAGTTCGGGACAGCTTAATGAAAAACTGTTTTTT. This chain joins TRBV4-3 and TRBJ1-4, with 7 bases aligning to TRBD1. V lost 9 bases to trimming and J lost 4 bases; unmatched junction nucleotides: 5. The CDR3 contains 13 residues. CDR1 is LGHNA and CDR2 is YSLEER in the germline V gene.

CDR3 in amino acids: CSARAGLVVYEQYF. The DNA of the CDR3 is TGCAGTGCTAGAGCGGGACTGGTGGTCTACGAGCAGTACTTC. The chain links TRBV20-1 to TRBJ2-7; D perhaps matches TRBD2 (6 bases). The V end was cut by 1 base, the J end by 3 bases, with 13 bases between. From germline, CDR1 is DFQATT and CDR2 SNEGSKA (reference sequence). CDR3 length equals 14 residues.

This clonotype appeared many times. The chain employs TRBV2 and TRBJ2-1; no clear D gene. The germline CDR1 and CDR2 sequences are SNHLY and FYNNEI. This CDR3 contains 15 residues. V was shortened by 1 base and J by 0 bases, with 7 bases between the two germline ends. CDR3: CASSEGPFSYNEQFF. The CDR3 DNA reads as TGTGCCAGCAGTGAAGGACCGTTCTCCTACAATGAGCAGTTCTTC.

This clonotype was seen at least ten times. The genes are TRBV10-3 and TRBJ2-1, with D perhaps matching TRBD1 or TRBD2 (5 bases each). CDR3 length: 14 residues. V shed 11 bases and J shed 8 bases, with 22 bases lying between them. The V gene's germline CDR1 is ENHRY and CDR2 SYGVKD. The CDR3 region is CALSADNRLDEQFF. CDR3 nucleotides: TGTGCCCTCTCAGCGGACAACCGCTTGGATGAGCAGTTCTTC.

This sequence joins TRBV9 and TRBJ1-4, with D unclear. V lost 4 bases and J lost 7, with 17 bases in between. The CDR3 is 15 amino acids. Germline V gene data show CDR1 as SGDLS and CDR2 as YYNGEE. This CDR3 reads CASSPEGGLSEKLFF. DNA for the CDR3: TGTGCCAGCAGCCCCGAAGGAGGTTTGAGTGAAAAACTGTTTTTT.

This clonotype has a handful of counts. This chain links TRBV4-3 with TRBJ1-2; 8 bases agree with TRBD1. The CDR3 covers 14 residues. Trimming removed 2 bases from V and 7 bases from J; junction bases left unmatched: 6. Germline V lookup: CDR1 LGHNA, CDR2 YSLEER. The CDR3 loop reads CASSQLTGAGGYTF. CDR3 nucleotides: TGCGCCAGCAGCCAATTGACAGGGGCAGGTGGCTACACCTTC.

This clonotype has just a few counts. This rearrangement joins TRBV24-1 to TRBJ2-1, with 11 bases aligning to TRBD2. V trimming: 4 bases; J trimming: 0 bases; junction bases outside the gene matches: 10. The germline V gene has CDR1 KGHDR and CDR2 SFDVKD. There are 19 residues in the CDR3. The CDR3 loop reads CATSDRRLAGRSSYNEQFF. The CDR3 nucleotides read TGTGCCACCAGTGACCGAAGACTAGCGGGACGATCCTCCTACAATGAGCAGTTCTTC.

Many counts were recorded for this clonotype. CDR3 bases: TGTGCCAGCAGCTTAGCGAGCAGGCTAGTAGATGGCTACACCTTC. As protein: CASSLASRLVDGYTF. This sequence joins TRBV7-9 and TRBJ1-2, with D unresolved. CDR1 SEHNR and CDR2 FQNEAQ come from the germline V gene (reference sequence). Trimming removed 0 bases from V and 6 bases from J, with 14 bases in between. The CDR3 loop spans 15 amino acids.

The chain employs TRBV5-6 and TRBJ2-5; D gene uncertain. The CDR3 sequence is 13 residues long. V was cut by 0 bases and J by 5 bases, with 8 bases left in between. The germline CDR1 and CDR2 sequences are SGHDT and YYEEEE. CDR3 coding DNA: TGTGCCAGCAGCTTGGACGTAGGCGAGACCCAGTACTTC. Its translation: CASSLDVGETQYF.

The gene calls are TRBV28 and TRBJ2-3; perhaps TRBD2 as D (6 bases). V was trimmed by 7 bases and J by 0 bases, leaving 11 bases between them. The CDR3 extends over 14 amino acids. Germline lookup yields CDR1 MDHEN and CDR2 SYDVKM. The CDR3 sequence is CASMVAASTDTQYF. The CDR3 region has the DNA TGTGCCAGCATGGTAGCGGCCAGCACAGATACGCAGTATTTT.

This clonotype was seen repeatedly, ten times or more. The genes are TRBV12-3 or TRBV12-4 and TRBJ2-7, with 10 bases identical to TRBD1. This CDR3 contains 15 residues. V was pared by 2 bases and J by 3 bases, with 4 bases of the junction left unmatched. This CDR3 reads CASSLRTGGGYEQYF. CDR3 DNA sequence: TGTGCCAGCAGTTTACGGACAGGGGGAGGCTACGAGCAGTACTTC.

This clonotype occurred a few times. The V call is TRBV7-9, the J call TRBJ1-6; D is possibly TRBD1 (6 bases). Germline values: CDR1 SEHNR, CDR2 FQNEAQ (reference sequence). The germline V and J ends were trimmed by 5 bases and 9 bases, with 11 bases remaining between them. This CDR3 contains 13 residues. CDR3 in amino acids: CASSEDRPSPLHF. DNA for the CDR3: TGTGCCAGCAGCGAAGACAGGCCTTCACCCCTCCACTTT.

This clonotype occurred a few times. The chain uses TRBV6-2 or TRBV6-3 and TRBJ2-3, with 10 positions matching TRBD2. Germline loops: CDR1 MNHEY, CDR2 SVGEGT. Losses at the gene ends were 7 bases for V and 0 bases for J; bases not matched to a gene: 4. There are 15 residues in the CDR3. In DNA form, the CDR3 reads TGTGCCAGCAAGAAACTAGCGGGGAGCACAGATACGCAGTATTTT. Its protein product is CASKKLAGSTDTQYF.

This clonotype was seen many times. DNA of the CDR3: TGTGCCAGCAGCCTTTGGGACAGGGGGTACTACGAGCAGTACTTC. Its translation: CASSLWDRGYYEQYF. The chain couples TRBV7-2 to TRBJ2-7, with TRBD1 matching over 11 bases. The germline V gene has CDR1 SGHTA and CDR2 FQGNSA. Trimming removed 5 bases from V and 3 bases from J; junction bases left unmatched: 6. The CDR3 consists of 15 residues. The variable domain in full, completed from reference TRBV7-2 and TRBJ2-7, reads GAGVSQSPSNKVTEKGKDVELRCDPISGHTALYWYRQSLGQGLEFLIYFQGNSAPDKSGLPSDRFSAERTGGSVSTLTIQRTQQEDSAVYLCASSLWDRGYYEQYFGPGTRLTVT.

This clonotype was recorded at least ten times. The chain carries TRBV27 and TRBJ2-1, with TRBD2 matching 7 bases. Germline lookup yields CDR1 MNHEY and CDR2 SMNVEV (reference sequence). The CDR3 is 16 residues long. V was clipped by 1 base and J by 4 bases; unmatched bases: 7. The CDR3, as DNA: TGTGCCAGCAGTTTATTAGTGGGAGCGGGATACAATGAGCAGTTCTTC. Protein sequence: CASSLLVGAGYNEQFF.